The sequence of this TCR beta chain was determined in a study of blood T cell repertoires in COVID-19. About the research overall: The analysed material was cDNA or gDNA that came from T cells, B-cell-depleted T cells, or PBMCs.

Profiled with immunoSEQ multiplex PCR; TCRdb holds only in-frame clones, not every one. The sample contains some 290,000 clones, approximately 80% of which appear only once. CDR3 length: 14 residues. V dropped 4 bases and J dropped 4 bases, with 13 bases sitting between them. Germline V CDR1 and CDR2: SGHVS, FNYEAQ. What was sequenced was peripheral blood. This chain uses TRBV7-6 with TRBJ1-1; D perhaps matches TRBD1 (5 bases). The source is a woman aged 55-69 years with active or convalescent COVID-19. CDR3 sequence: CASSSSRAGTEAFF. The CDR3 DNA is TGTGCCAGCAGCTCGAGCAGGGCAGGCACTGAAGCTTTCTTT.